This entry lists 10 T cell receptor beta chains sequenced from one sample in a study of a mutant IDH1 vaccine in newly diagnosed glioma (dated by TCRdb to the early 2020s). Receptors were amplified or captured by the immunoSEQ multiplex PCR assay. TCRdb limited this immuneACCESS table to in-frame rearrangements with V and J called. A share of clones is missing; checked studies link under half to unresolved V genes, and the rest is unexplained. The sample table shows about 61,000 clones, and over 70% are seen once. The top ten clones comprise about 6% of the sample. The sample's time point label, decoded: week 11, during vaccination. Each vaccine dose, consisting of 300 ug of a 20-mer mutant IDH1 peptide in Montanide, was administered subcutaneously with topical imiquimod. Their target antigens are unknown. Sequencing used PBMCs, obtained from a glioma patient whose treatment included an IDH1 peptide vaccine. The receptor set was obtained from a man between 45 and 60 years old with glioma.

This clone showed up just a few times. DNA of the CDR3: TGTGCCAGTACCGCTAATTCGGCTGGGGCCAACGTCCTGACTTTC. Its protein is CASTANSAGANVLTF. The chain carries TRBV19 and TRBJ2-6; D uncertain. V was clipped by 7 bases and J by 2 bases, with 12 bases between them. CDR1 and CDR2 from the germline V gene are LNHDA and SQIVND (reference sequence). This CDR3 has 15 amino acids.

This chain connects TRBV11-2 to TRBJ1-1; 8 bases align to TRBD1. The J segment lost 3 bases and the V segment lost 4 bases, leaving 7 bases of the junction unmatched. This CDR3 comprises 15 residues. The germline gives CDR1 SGHAT, CDR2 FQNNGV. DNA of the CDR3: TGTGCCAGCAGCTGGTTCAGGGGGCGAGACACTGAAGCTTTCTTT. Its protein product is CASSWFRGRDTEAFF.

This chain joins TRBV5-4 and TRBJ2-2; D not certain. The germline gives CDR1 SGHNT, CDR2 YYREEE (reference sequence). V was trimmed by 4 bases and J by 6 bases, leaving 16 bases between them. CDR3 length: 15 amino acids. CDR3: CASSRNTEVAGELFF. The DNA for the CDR3 is TGTGCCAGCAGCCGGAACACCGAGGTTGCCGGGGAGCTGTTTTTT.

The CDR3 protein is CASSPGQGAFQPQHF. CDR3 DNA: TGTGCCAGCAGCCCGGGACAGGGGGCTTTTCAGCCCCAGCATTTT. The rearrangement joins TRBV9 to TRBJ1-5, with TRBD1 matching over 12 bases. The CDR3 runs 15 residues. Trimming took 4 bases from V and 6 from J; bases not matched to a gene: 5. CDR1 and CDR2 (germline): SGDLS, YYNGEE.

This clone was detected a few times. V gene TRBV2 combines with J gene TRBJ1-1; tentatively, D is TRBD1 (5 bases). The CDR3 runs 12 residues. V was cut by 4 bases and J by 4 bases, with 7 bases left in between. The germline gives CDR1 SNHLY, CDR2 FYNNEI. The CDR3 is CASSVGVTEAFF. The CDR3 nucleotides read TGTGCCAGCAGTGTAGGGGTCACTGAAGCTTTCTTT.

This chain uses TRBV6-1 with TRBJ2-5; 9 bases fit TRBD1. CDR1 is MNHNS and CDR2 is SASEGT in the germline V gene. V lost 7 bases and J lost 3; bases outside the gene matches: 9. The CDR3 length is 15 residues. DNA of the CDR3: TGTGCCAGCACACCGCTGGGGACAGGGAAAGAGACCCAGTACTTC. It is translated as CASTPLGTGKETQYF.

This clone has more than one count but fewer than ten. The chain is built from TRBV5-1 and TRBJ2-1, with a weak D call TRBD2 (5 bases). The CDR3 covers 15 residues. V was shortened by 0 bases and J by 5 bases, with 12 bases between the two germline ends. Germline V gene sequence: CDR1 SGHRS, CDR2 YFSETQ. The CDR3 nucleotides are TGCGCCAGCAGCTTGGACAGCGGTTCAAACAATGAGCAGTTCTTC. It yields the protein CASSLDSGSNNEQFF.

This chain joins TRBV30 and TRBJ1-5; TRBD1 matches at 9 bases. Germline trimming cut 0 bases from V and 9 bases from J; bases unmatched to any gene: 6. The CDR3 length is 14 residues. CDR1 and CDR2 (germline): GTSNPN, SVGIG (reference sequence). The CDR3 sequence: CAWSVRDRDGPQHF. The DNA for the CDR3 is TGTGCCTGGAGTGTTCGGGACAGGGACGGGCCCCAGCATTTT.

This chain uses TRBV29-1 with TRBJ1-1; possible D gene TRBD1, 5 bases. The V gene lost 4 bases and the J gene lost 4 bases, with 19 bases spanning the gap. The CDR3 spans 15 residues. Germline V gene sequence: CDR1 SQVTM, CDR2 ANQGSEA. The CDR3 DNA is TGCAGCGTTGTGGGGGGATTCACGGGAGGCACTGAAGCTTTCTTT. Amino acids: CSVVGGFTGGTEAFF. Supplemented by reference TRBV29-1 and TRBJ1-1, the full variable domain reads SAVISQKPSRDICQRGTSLTIQCQVDSQVTMMFWYRQQPGQSLTLIATANQGSEATYESGFVIDKFPISRPNLTFSTLTVSNMSPEDSSIYLCSVVGGFTGGTEAFFGQGTRLTVV.

The gene calls are TRBV5-6 and TRBJ1-1; TRBD1 agrees at 7 bases. CDR1 SGHDT and CDR2 YYEEEE come from the germline V gene. The CDR3 runs 14 residues. V lost 1 base to trimming and J lost 6 bases; unmatched junction nucleotides: 6. The CDR3 DNA sequence: TGTGCCAGCAGCTTGTACGACAGGGTCGCTGAAGCTTTCTTT. It is translated as CASSLYDRVAEAFF.